This TCR beta chain was captured in a study of graft-versus-host responses after intestinal transplantation. In the study overall: Transplant recipients had multivisceral, liver-intestinal, or isolated intestinal grafts. Overall study results and limits: Declines in HvG clones occurring early post-transplant were associated with peak circulating GvH clone levels.

Sequencing was performed with immunoSEQ multiplex PCR; in TCRdb, only in-frame clones are kept and a portion is missing. The sample lists tens of thousands of clones; about 90% were seen once. Comments on this clone: Its antigen is not identified.

Trimming pared 4 bases from V and 1 base from J, leaving 14 bases between. The CDR3 is 15 residues long. CDR1 is SGHRS, CDR2 YFSETQ, per germline. The sample consisted of PBMCs, taken 98 days after intestinal transplantation. This sequence originates from a human patient who received an intestinal transplant, so some T cells may come from the graft donor. The chain links TRBV5-1 to TRBJ1-1; D perhaps matches TRBD1 (5 bases). The CDR3 protein is CASSVDDRWNTEAFF. The CDR3 nucleotides are TGCGCCAGCAGCGTGGATGACAGATGGAACACTGAAGCTTTCTTT.